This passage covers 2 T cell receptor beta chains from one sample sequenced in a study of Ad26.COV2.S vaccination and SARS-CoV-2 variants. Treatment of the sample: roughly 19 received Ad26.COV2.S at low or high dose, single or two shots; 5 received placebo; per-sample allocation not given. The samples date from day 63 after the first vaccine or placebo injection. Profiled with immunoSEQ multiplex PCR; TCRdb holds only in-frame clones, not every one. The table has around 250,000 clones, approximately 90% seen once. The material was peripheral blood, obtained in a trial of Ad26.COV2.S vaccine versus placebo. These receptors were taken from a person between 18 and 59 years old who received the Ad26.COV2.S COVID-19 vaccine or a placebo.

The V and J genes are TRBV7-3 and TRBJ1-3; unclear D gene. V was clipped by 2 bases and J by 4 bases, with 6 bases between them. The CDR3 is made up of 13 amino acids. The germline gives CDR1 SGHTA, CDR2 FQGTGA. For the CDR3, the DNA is TGTGCCAGCAGCTTATACGAGGGAAACACCATATATTTT. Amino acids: CASSLYEGNTIYF.

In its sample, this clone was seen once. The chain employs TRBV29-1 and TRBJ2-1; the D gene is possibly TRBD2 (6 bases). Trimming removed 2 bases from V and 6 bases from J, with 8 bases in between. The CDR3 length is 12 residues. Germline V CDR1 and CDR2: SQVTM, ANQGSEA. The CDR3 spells CSVERAGNEQFF. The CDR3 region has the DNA TGCAGCGTTGAAAGAGCGGGCAATGAGCAGTTCTTC.